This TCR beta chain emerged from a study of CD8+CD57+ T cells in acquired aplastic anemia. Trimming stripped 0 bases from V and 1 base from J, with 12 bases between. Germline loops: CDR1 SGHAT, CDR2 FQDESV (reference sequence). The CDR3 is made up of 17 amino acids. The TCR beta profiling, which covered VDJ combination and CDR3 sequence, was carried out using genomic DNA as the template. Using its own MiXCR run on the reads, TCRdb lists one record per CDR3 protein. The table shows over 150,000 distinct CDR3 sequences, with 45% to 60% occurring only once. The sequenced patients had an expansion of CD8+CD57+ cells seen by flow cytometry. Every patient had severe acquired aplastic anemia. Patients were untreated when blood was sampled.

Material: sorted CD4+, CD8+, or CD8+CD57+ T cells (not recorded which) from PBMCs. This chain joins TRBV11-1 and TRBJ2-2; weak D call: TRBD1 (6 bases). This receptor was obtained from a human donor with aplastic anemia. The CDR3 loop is CASSLAQGKRNTGELFF. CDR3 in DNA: TGTGCCAGCAGCTTAGCGCAGGGGAAGAGGAACACCGGGGAGCTGTTTTTT.